These 6 T cell receptor beta chains were sequenced from one sample in a study of Graves' ophthalmopathy and Graves' hyperthyroidism. As the template, RNA transcripts were used to amplify TCR beta CDR3 regions. Scientists carried out first-round RT-PCR using HTBI primers and then a second-round multiplex PCR. TCRdb used MiXCR to reprocess the multiplex PCR reads, holding one entry per CDR3 protein. The data contain about 660,000 distinct CDR3 sequences, roughly two fifths of them seen just once; the ten biggest clones take up roughly 3.5%. Sequenced sample: peripheral blood. These receptors came from an adult man with Graves' ophthalmopathy.

This clonotype was seen repeatedly, ten times or more. The chain employs TRBV7-6 and TRBJ1-3; tentatively, D is TRBD1 (5 bases). Germline V gene data show CDR1 as SGHVS and CDR2 as FNYEAQ. This CDR3 is built from 18 residues. The germline V and J ends were trimmed by 2 bases and 0 bases, with 17 bases remaining between them. CDR3 region: CASSLSPSPGYSGNTIYF. For the CDR3, the DNA is TGTGCCAGCAGCTTATCCCCGTCTCCAGGGTACTCTGGAAACACCATATATTTT.

This clonotype was seen many times. The chain recombines TRBV11-1 with TRBJ1-6, with 7 nucleotides matching TRBD1. This CDR3 contains 14 residues. With 9 bases clipped from V and 6 bases from J, the junction kept 8 bases outside the gene matches. CDR1 is SGHAT and CDR2 is FQDESV in the germline V gene (reference sequence). This CDR3 reads CASGEGDSNSPLHF. The CDR3 coding sequence is TGTGCCAGTGGAGAAGGGGACAGTAATTCACCCCTCCACTTT. The complete variable domain, with remaining parts taken from reference TRBV11-1 and TRBJ1-6, reads EAEVAQSPRYKITEKSQAVAFWCDPISGHATLYWYRQILGQGPELLVQFQDESVVDDSQLPKDRFSAERLKGVDSTLKIQPAELGDSAMYLCASGEGDSNSPLHFGNGTRLTVT.

This clonotype was detected many times. The chain employs TRBV5-1 and TRBJ2-5; 7 bases map to TRBD1. CDR3 size: 13 residues. Germline-derived CDR1 and CDR2 are SGHRS and YFSETQ. J was trimmed by 2 bases and V by 4 bases; bases with no gene match: 2. CDR3 coding DNA: TGCGCCAGCAGCGAGGGACAGCAAGAGACCCAGTACTTC. As protein: CASSEGQQETQYF. Using reference TRBV5-1 and TRBJ2-5 for the parts outside the CDR3, the full variable domain is KAGVTQTPRYLIKTRGQQVTLSCSPISGHRSVSWYQQTPGQGLQFLFEYFSETQRNKGNFPGRFSGRQFSNSRSEMNVSTLELGDSALYLCASSEGQQETQYFGPGTRLLVL.

The gene calls are TRBV2 and TRBJ2-5; TRBD1 matches 7 bases. With V trimmed by 6 bases and J by 5 bases, 12 bases remained unmatched. The CDR3 has 15 residues. The germline CDR1 and CDR2 sequences are SNHLY and FYNNEI. CDR3: CASSLVLGGRETQYF. CDR3 DNA: TGTGCCAGCAGCTTAGTCCTAGGGGGCAGGGAGACCCAGTACTTC.

As to this clonotype: Since the CDR3 does not end with the conserved phenylalanine or tryptophan, this likely comes from a read error. The DNA is left out, because the CDR3 cannot be placed on it with certainty; the CDR3 is given as TCRdb lists it. The CDR3 reads CAISESVRQRE. The chain links TRBV10-3 to TRBJ1-6; the DNA was not used to check the table's D call, TRBD1. The germline gives CDR1 ENHRY, CDR2 SYGVKD. The CDR3 numbers 11 amino acids, ends counted.

Points on this clonotype: Germline is not matched at one junction end, which may reflect a read error. The J gene is TRBJ1-1, the V gene TRBV4-3; a weak D match, TRBD1 (5 bases). CDR3 size: 13 residues. Germline assignment: CDR1 LGHNA and CDR2 YSLEER. CDR3 nucleotide sequence: TGCGCAAGCAGTTGGGGGAGGGACACTGAAGCTTTCTTT. It is translated as CASSWGRDTEAFF.